The clone carrying this TCR beta chain was seen ten or more times. TCRdb re-analysed the 5' RACE reads in MiXCR, keeping a single row per CDR3 protein. This table holds about 70,000 distinct CDR3 sequences, approximately 3.4% found once. This entry is derived from a study of neurological immune-mediated disorders. Trimming cost V 1 base and J 0 bases, with 15 bases left between them. This CDR3 spans 17 amino acids. Germline CDR1 and CDR2: SGHRS and YFSETQ. The chain recombines TRBV5-1 with TRBJ2-3, with D uncertain. This receptor was identified in a woman aged 45-60 years with multiple sclerosis. Sequencing input: PBMCs. In nucleotides, the CDR3 is TGCGCCAGCAGCTTGTCGTCGAGCATACACAGCACAGATACGCAGTATTTT. This gives the protein CASSLSSSIHSTDTQYF.